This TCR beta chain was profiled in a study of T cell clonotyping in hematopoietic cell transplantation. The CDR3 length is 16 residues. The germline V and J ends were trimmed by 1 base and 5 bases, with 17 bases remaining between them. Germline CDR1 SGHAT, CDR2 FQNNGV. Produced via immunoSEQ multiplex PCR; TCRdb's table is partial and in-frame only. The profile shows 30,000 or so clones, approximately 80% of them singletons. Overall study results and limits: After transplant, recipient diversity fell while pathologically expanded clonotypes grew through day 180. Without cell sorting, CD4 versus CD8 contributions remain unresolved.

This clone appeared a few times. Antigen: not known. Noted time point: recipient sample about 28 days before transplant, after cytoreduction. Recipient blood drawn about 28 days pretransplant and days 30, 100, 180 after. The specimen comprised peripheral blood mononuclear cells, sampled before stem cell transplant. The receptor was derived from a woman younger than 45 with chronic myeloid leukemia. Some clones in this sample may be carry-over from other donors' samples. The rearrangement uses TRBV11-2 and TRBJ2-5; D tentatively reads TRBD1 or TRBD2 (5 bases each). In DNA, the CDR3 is TGTGCCAGCAGCTTAGGTGCCGGGGCCTCCAGGGAGACCCAGTACTTC. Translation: CASSLGAGASRETQYF.